The subject of this entry is one TCR beta chain. The sample comes from a study of T cell changes during pregnancy in multiple sclerosis. There are 12 residues in the CDR3. CDR1 is SEHNR and CDR2 is FQNEAQ in the germline V gene (reference sequence). Trimming pared 1 base from V and 10 bases from J, leaving 8 bases between. TCRdb keeps only in-frame clones here, not all; method: immunoSEQ multiplex PCR. The table lists several thousand clones, approximately 77% of them singletons. The gene calls are TRBV7-9 and TRBJ2-1; D gene ambiguous. The sample here was CD8+ T cells from peripheral blood mononuclear cells, taken in the second trimester of pregnancy. The TCR originated in a female donor in good health, enrolled as a control in a pregnancy study. CDR3 bases: TGTGCCAGCAGCTTAGGTAGAATAGAGCAGTTCTTC. This codes for CASSLGRIEQFF.